The source of this T cell receptor (beta chain) is a study of blood T cell repertoires in COVID-19. This clone was recorded a few times. Sequencing used immunoSEQ multiplex PCR; TCRdb keeps in-frame clones, though not all of them. The sample lists around 300,000 clones; about 87% were seen once. This TCR was recovered from a man in his thirties or forties who had recovered from COVID-19. Specimen: PBMCs or T cells enriched from blood (not recorded which).

This CDR3 is CASSLTPSPYNEQFF. The CDR3 DNA follows: TGTGCCAGCAGCTTGACTCCCTCACCCTACAATGAGCAGTTCTTC. The chain employs TRBV5-6 and TRBJ2-1; D remains ambiguous. The CDR3 totals 15 residues. The germline V and J ends were trimmed by 1 base and 2 bases, with 10 bases remaining between them. The V gene's germline CDR1 is SGHDT and CDR2 YYEEEE.